This TCR beta chain came from a study of T cell changes during pregnancy in multiple sclerosis. The CDR3 contains 11 residues. The V end was cut by 3 bases, the J end by 4 bases, with 4 bases between. Germline-derived CDR1 and CDR2 are DFQATT and SNEGSKA (reference sequence). Method: immunoSEQ multiplex PCR; TCRdb's copy keeps in-frame clones and lacks some. The table includes some 60,000 clones, around nine tenths detected once. The specimen comprised peripheral blood, sampled after pregnancy. This sequence was found in a female donor with multiple sclerosis, enrolled in a pregnancy study. The chain uses TRBV20-1 and TRBJ2-1; no clear D. CDR3 region: CSASSYNEQFF. CDR3 nucleotides: TGCAGTGCTAGCTCGTACAATGAGCAGTTCTTC.